The present entry profiles one T cell receptor beta chain with its context. This clonotype was recorded at least ten times. Its antigen is currently not known. No per-base quality is available; no much larger clone lies one base away. Naive CD8 T cell libraries were made from approximately 22,000 to 940,000 sorted cells using 10%, 30% or 50% of purified RNA. Naive CD8 T cells were FACS-sorted as CD8+CD4-CCR7+CD45RA+ on a BD FACSAria II into RLT Plus buffer. To test detection sensitivity, Jurkat RNA equivalent to roughly eleven TCR copies was spiked into samples of roughly 18,000-1,000,000 naive CD8 T cells. Enrichment of CD8 T cells was done with RosetteSep CD8+ T Cell Enrichment Cocktail plus Ficoll-Paque, and ACK red cell lysis came afterward. Sequences MNHEY (CDR1) and SMNVEV (CDR2) are obtained from the germline V gene (reference sequence). V lost 4 bases and J lost 6 bases, and the count of bases not matched to a germline gene is 6. The CDR3 runs 15 amino acids, cysteine and phenylalanine included. Only the CDR3 DNA is retained, 45 bases long and in frame from the first base.

The data are from a study of molecular identifiers for immune sequencing clone quantification (dated by TCRdb to 2017 to 2018). With respect to the entire study: In a replicate experiment, RNA from roughly 20,000 or 100,000 naive CD8 T cells was split into five aliquots, four of which were sequenced. This methods study used CD8 T cells to benchmark TCR RNA copy counting and molecular-identifier clustering-based TCR repertoire sequencing (MIDCIRS). Overall results and qualifications from the work: Modeling indicated approximately 3 TCR RNA copies recovered per cell, compared with around 9.8 by digital PCR, which implies a capture efficiency of around 30%. Without barcode sub-clustering, chimeric consensus sequences inflated TCR diversity; chimeras reached as high as 47%. Highly expanded clone sizes could be underestimated because identical TCR molecules may share a barcode. Spiked-in Jurkat TCR RNA equal to a single cell's worth was reported to be detectable even within 1,200,000 naive CD8 T cells. Naive libraries contained spiked-in Jurkat TCR RNA (10 copies' worth), which is not part of the donor repertoire. In CMV-specific effector cells, over 99% of molecules were held by clones above 20 RNA copies, whereas under 1% of molecules were held by such clones in naive cells.

The library relied on PCR. The sequencing machine was an Illumina HiSeq 4000. Preparation of bulk TCR libraries followed a previously described approach, with the TCR primers listed in Table S5. The Qiagen AllPrep DNA/RNA kit was used to purify total RNA. Reads from multiple sequencing runs of the same library were pooled before analysis. Concerning the study's data processing: Reads were retained only if the reads had an exact TCR constant sequence, and the retained reads were trimmed to 150 nt and grouped according to their 12-nt molecular barcodes. Within each barcode group, reads were sub-clustered at a 15% Levenshtein threshold, and quality-weighted consensus sequences were built per RNA molecule. Non-functional sequences were discarded, and so were lower-count sequences lying one edit away from another sequence. Based on a fit of two negative binomial distributions, barcode sub-clusters having less than 20% of the maximum read count were discarded. Using fastp at Q25 and MiXCR, TCRdb reprocessed the public reads and kept productive beta chains. Every distinct CDR3 protein forms one entry, paired with its most common genes and DNA. The V and J calls come from TCRdb's annotation, not from the publication. The sample profile shows under 600,000 distinct CDR3 sequences; around 21% of them were found once. Around 0.84% of the sample lies in the top ten.

Specimen: naive CD8+ T cells from blood, with Jurkat cell RNA spiked in. What the cell subset or site label conveys for this sample: FACS-sorted CD8+CD4-CCR7+CD45RA+ naive T cells. The TCR was taken from a human donor in good health. Some libraries in this study had Jurkat cell RNA spiked in. In this chain, TRBV27 is recombined with TRBJ1-2; the central 12 bases match TRBD1. The nucleotide sequence is given as TGTGCCAGCAGTTCGATGGGACAGGGGGCTGATGGCTACACCTTC. Translated, it gives CASSSMGQGADGYTF.